These T cell receptor beta chains were read from a single sample in a study of shared clonotypes between healthy human individuals. Here immunoSEQ multiplex PCR was the method, and the copy in TCRdb shows in-frame clones only, minus some. This table holds roughly 700,000 clones, roughly 70% found once. Sequenced material: memory CD4+ T cells sorted from blood. These receptors were obtained from a woman in her 30s in good health. Each CDR3 is given with its conserved first and last residue. D genes are given only for firm matches. A row's size may be missing; if present it is once, few, many or a size class.

D gene,clone size,V gene,J gene,CDR3 protein,CDR3 DNA
NA,NA,TRBV7-2,TRBJ1-3,CASSLAAGPGNTIYF,TGTGCCAGCAGCTTAGCGGCAGGGCCCGGAAACACCATATATTTT
NA,NA,TRBV29-1,TRBJ2-6,CSVRSGANVLTF,TGCAGCGTCCGGTCTGGGGCCAACGTCCTGACTTTC
TRBD1,NA,TRBV6-1,TRBJ2-2,CASSASTGQGTGELFF,TGTGCCAGCAGTGCCTCAACCGGACAGGGAACGGGGGAGCTGTTTTTT
NA,NA,TRBV6-1,TRBJ1-1,CASSDPRGAFF,TGTGCCAGCAGTGATCCCAGGGGAGCTTTCTTT
NA,NA,TRBV6-6,TRBJ1-1,CASSYSMQGSTEAFF,TGTGCCAGCAGTTACTCGATGCAGGGAAGCACTGAAGCTTTCTTT
TRBD1,NA,TRBV5-6,TRBJ2-4,CASSPQGAAKNIQYF,TGTGCCAGCAGCCCACAGGGGGCCGCCAAAAACATTCAGTACTTC
NA,NA,TRBV5-4,TRBJ1-3,CASSVPGSGNTIYF,TGTGCCAGCAGCGTACCTGGGTCTGGAAACACCATATATTTT
NA,NA,TRBV5-1,TRBJ2-6,CASSLGTDYSGANVLTF,TGCGCCAGCAGCTTAGGAACGGACTACTCTGGGGCCAACGTCCTGACTTTC
NA,NA,TRBV10-2,TRBJ2-3,CASSEPPGKKAQYF,TGCGCCAGCAGTGAGCCCCCCGGTAAGAAGGCGCAGTATTTT
NA,NA,TRBV6-1,TRBJ2-1,CASSEILARKNEQFF,TGTGCCAGCAGTGAAATCCTAGCCCGGAAGAATGAGCAGTTCTTC
NA,once,TRBV19,TRBJ2-5,CASRERGAETQYF,TGTGCCTCACGGGAGAGGGGGGCCGAGACCCAGTACTTC
NA,few,TRBV27,TRBJ2-3,CASSLSVSGDTQYF,TGTGCCAGCAGTTTATCGGTTAGCGGAGATACGCAGTATTTT
NA,NA,TRBV27,TRBJ1-1,CASSIYRDYTEAFF,TGTGCCAGCAGTATATACAGGGATTACACTGAAGCTTTCTTT
NA,NA,TRBV11-1,TRBJ2-1,CASSSTTERASYNEQFF,TGTGCCAGCAGCTCCACGACGGAGCGCGCCTCCTACAATGAGCAGTTCTTC
NA,NA,TRBV30,TRBJ2-2,CAWTPLGTHGRAGELFF,TGTGCCTGGACTCCACTCGGGACACACGGTCGGGCCGGGGAGCTGTTTTTT
TRBD2,once,TRBV7-8,TRBJ2-2,CASSPLGTAGGVGELFF,TGTGCCAGCAGCCCATTAGGAACAGCGGGAGGGGTCGGGGAGCTGTTTTTT
TRBD2,NA,TRBV10-3,TRBJ2-5,CAISVGAGGQETQYF,TGTGCCATCAGTGTAGGGGCGGGAGGGCAAGAGACCCAGTACTTC
NA,NA,TRBV10-2,TRBJ1-1,CASSESNTEAFF,TGCGCCAGCAGTGAGTCGAACACTGAAGCTTTCTTT
TRBD1,many,TRBV6-5,TRBJ1-1,CASSYGFGRGGAEAFF,TGTGCCAGCAGTTACGGATTCGGCAGGGGGGGCGCTGAAGCTTTCTTT
NA,NA,TRBV29-1,TRBJ2-1,CSVEGDRDEQFF,TGCAGCGTTGAGGGGGACCGAGATGAGCAGTTCTTC
NA,NA,TRBV10-2,TRBJ2-3,CASSVVKSTDTQYF,TGCGCCAGCAGTGTAGTCAAAAGCACAGATACGCAGTATTTT
NA,NA,TRBV6-5,TRBJ2-3,CASKHGYHSTDTQYF,TGTGCCAGCAAACATGGCTACCATAGCACAGATACGCAGTATTTT
TRBD1,NA,TRBV28,TRBJ2-4,CASTPGSAGTGENIQYF,TGTGCCAGCACCCCGGGGTCCGCGGGGACAGGGGAAAACATTCAGTACTTC
NA,NA,TRBV28,TRBJ2-1,CASSSPGRRGYNEQFF,TGTGCCAGCAGTTCCCCGGGCCGGAGGGGGTACAATGAGCAGTTCTTC
NA,NA,TRBV10-3,TRBJ2-5,CAISDGDTQETQYF,TGTGCCATCAGTGACGGGGACACTCAAGAGACCCAGTACTTC
TRBD2,NA,TRBV7-9,TRBJ2-5,CASSAGLAGAYQETQYF,TGTGCCAGCAGCGCCGGACTAGCGGGGGCGTACCAAGAGACCCAGTACTTC
NA,few,TRBV2,TRBJ1-2,CAGTHDLGTRGYTF,TGTGCCGGAACACACGACCTCGGGACTCGCGGCTACACCTTC
TRBD2,NA,TRBV27,TRBJ2-7,CASSLLASGISYEQYF,TGTGCCAGCAGTTTATTGGCTAGCGGGATCTCCTACGAGCAGTACTTC
NA,NA,TRBV5-6,TRBJ2-5,CASSLVSTEETQYF,TGTGCCAGCAGCTTGGTGTCTACGGAAGAGACCCAGTACTTC
NA,NA,TRBV21-1,TRBJ1-2,CASSKGGGERNYGYTF,TGTGCCAGCAGCAAAGGAGGGGGAGAGAGAAACTATGGCTACACCTTC
NA,few,TRBV28,TRBJ2-3,CASSSSGTLGTDTQYF,TGTGCCAGCAGTTCGTCCGGGACACTAGGCACAGATACGCAGTATTTT
TRBD1,NA,TRBV5-1,TRBJ1-4,CASSLGTGGVGEKLFF,TGCGCCAGCAGCCTGGGGACAGGGGGCGTAGGTGAAAAACTGTTTTTT
NA,NA,TRBV28,TRBJ1-5,CASRPSGVSNQPQHF,TGTGCCAGCAGACCCTCAGGGGTAAGCAATCAGCCCCAGCATTTT
TRBD2,NA,TRBV28,TRBJ2-7,CASSPRGTSGYEQYF,TGTGCCAGCAGTCCAAGAGGGACTAGCGGCTACGAGCAGTACTTC
TRBD2,NA,TRBV5-5,TRBJ2-2,CASSDRGRNTNTGELFF,TGTGCCAGCAGCGACCGCGGGAGGAACACTAACACCGGGGAGCTGTTTTTT
NA,NA,TRBV18,TRBJ2-4,CASSPIRAKNIQYF,TGTGCCAGCTCACCAATAAGGGCCAAAAACATTCAGTACTTC
NA,NA,TRBV19,TRBJ1-3,CASGDRGNTIYF,TGTGCCAGCGGGGACCGGGGAAACACCATATATTTT
NA,NA,TRBV6-1,TRBJ2-3,CASSEGGVDTQYF,TGTGCCAGCAGTGAAGGGGGCGTAGATACGCAGTATTTT
NA,many,TRBV28,TRBJ1-4,CASSLQGEKLFF,TGTGCCAGCAGTCTTCAGGGTGAAAAACTGTTTTTT
TRBD2,NA,TRBV7-6,TRBJ2-1,CASSSLAGGHNEQFF,TGTGCCAGCAGCTCCCTAGCGGGAGGGCACAATGAGCAGTTCTTC
TRBD2,NA,TRBV29-1,TRBJ2-2,CSVVEAGGYFMGELFF,TGCAGCGTTGTCGAAGCGGGAGGGTATTTTATGGGGGAGCTGTTTTTT
NA,NA,TRBV19,TRBJ1-1,CASSIDRRRQLNTEAFF,TGTGCCAGTAGTATAGATCGTCGCAGACAACTGAACACTGAAGCTTTCTTT
TRBD1,few,TRBV7-9,TRBJ2-7,CASSPRDSSYEQYF,TGTGCCAGCAGCCCCCGGGACAGTTCCTACGAGCAGTACTTC
TRBD2,NA,TRBV6-5,TRBJ2-7,CASRGRVGVGNEQYF,TGTGCCAGCAGGGGGAGGGTCGGGGTAGGCAACGAGCAGTACTTC
TRBD2,NA,TRBV5-4,TRBJ2-3,CASSDEAGLAGGPDTQYF,TGTGCCAGCAGCGACGAAGCAGGGCTAGCGGGAGGGCCAGATACGCAGTATTTT
NA,NA,TRBV2,TRBJ1-1,CASRRERHTEAFF,TGTGCCAGCCGCCGGGAGCGGCACACTGAAGCTTTCTTT
NA,NA,TRBV27,TRBJ2-5,CASSTGPRETQYF,TGTGCCAGCAGTACAGGACCAAGAGAGACCCAGTACTTC
NA,NA,TRBV6-1,TRBJ2-2,CASSEMASTGELFF,TGTGCCAGCAGTGAAATGGCTAGCACCGGGGAGCTGTTTTTT
TRBD2,NA,TRBV9,TRBJ2-3,CASSARTSGGVGTDTQYF,TGTGCCAGCAGCGCGAGGACTAGCGGGGGCGTGGGCACAGATACGCAGTATTTT
NA,NA,TRBV29-1,TRBJ2-3,CSVAGQVGTDTQYF,TGCAGCGTTGCGGGGCAGGTCGGCACAGATACGCAGTATTTT
TRBD1,few,TRBV11-2,TRBJ2-7,CASSLGTGTGRAYEQYF,TGTGCCAGCAGCTTGGGAACCGGGACAGGGAGGGCTTACGAGCAGTACTTC
NA,NA,TRBV18,TRBJ2-5,CASSPVEETQYF,TGTGCCAGCTCACCTGTGGAAGAGACCCAGTACTTC
TRBD2,few,TRBV2,TRBJ2-1,CASSGLAGNEQFF,TGTGCCAGCAGTGGACTAGCGGGGAATGAGCAGTTCTTC
NA,NA,TRBV19,TRBJ1-1,CASKYREVNTEAFF,TGTGCCAGTAAGTACAGGGAGGTGAATACTGAAGCTTTCTTT
TRBD1,NA,TRBV9,TRBJ2-7,CASPRDRVGLAATNPNPPTYEQYF,TGTGCCAGTCCCCGGGACAGGGTCGGCCTAGCGGCGACCAACCCTAACCCCCCCACCTACGAGCAGTACTTC